This TCR beta chain emerged from a study of cytomegalovirus exposure and HLA in healthy donors (dated 2017 in TCRdb). With respect to the entire study: According to an earlier analysis of 587 of the donors, some 180 million T cells yielded roughly 110 million unique TCR beta sequences and around 300 Gb of sequence data. Roughly 300 gigabases of sequencing data and around 80 million unique TCR sequences made up an early release that covered approximately 620 HLA-typed donors. The genetic ancestry cluster associated with self-reported Caucasian donors included 65% to 90% of the roughly 390 genotyped donors. The study aimed to test whether signatures of past pathogen exposure could be identified by cataloging public T cell receptors. The study used immunosequencing to profile the T cell repertoires of several hundred subjects and linked those repertoires to cytomegalovirus serostatus. In addition to the first cohort of roughly 700 subjects, a separate validation cohort of about 120 different subjects was used. To predict cytomegalovirus infection status, the study combined high-throughput TCR immunosequencing, statistical association of individual TCRs with disease status, and machine learning. To study patterns of TCR occurrence, a later analysis re-analyzed previously published TCR beta repertoires from 650 to 750 donors and added high-resolution HLA genotyping. Rather than drawing on any new phenotypic data, the later analysis identified candidate immune exposures from TCR beta sequences and the way those sequences occurred across donors. To decide whether each TCR beta V gene segment behaved as functional or pseudogenic, an earlier analysis of some 600 of the donors relied on high-throughput TCR beta sequencing. Alongside the repertoire data, information on donor age, sex, ethnicity and CMV serostatus was compiled. A later genetic analysis used genome-wide SNP genotypes for 398 of the 666 donors, treating that subset as a discovery cohort. Every discovery cohort repertoire had been produced on one sequencing platform. Both class I and class II loci were covered by HLA typing, at four-digit resolution. Typing coverage varied by locus: roughly 620-640 donors for A, B, C, DRB1 and DQB1; 522 for DQA1; more than 600 for DPA1; roughly 450 for DPB1. Roughly 5 DR-DQ haplotypes were handled as single units for association and clustering, since linkage in the cohort was strong. Among 398 genotyped donors of the cohort, an average of approximately 230,000 unique TCR beta nucleotide sequences were sequenced per donor, about a sixth of them non-productive.

In regard to this clone: The antigen it binds to is not known. Base quality data are lacking; no much larger clone is found one base away.

The germline V gene encodes CDR1 LNHDA and CDR2 SQIVND (reference sequence). Cut back by 3 bases and 8 bases, the V and J ends lie 12 bases apart. From the cysteine up to the phenylalanine, the CDR3 has a length of 13 residues. Kept here is only the CDR3 DNA, which spans 39 bases and is read in frame from base 1. What the work shows at the level of the full study, not this receptor alone: While some public TCRs were present in many individuals, most TCR sequences turned up only very rarely across donors. Because counts were too low, seventeen rarely observed V segments, including chromosome 9 orphons, were excluded from the earlier analysis of some 590 of the donors. In a later analysis, HLA-associated TCR beta chains showed more clonal expansion and lower generation probabilities than non-associated chains that were equally common. In an earlier analysis of several hundred of the donors, most TCR beta V segments were observed in productive rearrangements about 87% or about 30% of the time, broadly matching IMGT annotations. In a later genetic analysis, fewer N-insertions in productive TCRs were reported among donors in an Asian-associated ancestry cluster than the 666-donor mean. Linkage disequilibrium might explain the correlated functional status among segregating V segments, but an unknown experimental factor could not be ruled out. For the cohort, immune exposure information was limited to CMV serostatus. This cohort had only TCR beta chains sequenced, and the lack of alpha or paired-chain data limited which features could be detected. Specific HLA alleles were associated with roughly 17,000 TCR beta sequences at a false discovery rate of 0.05 in a later analysis. It was suggested by the authors that the approach could potentially be generalized to other disease states and immunological phenotypes. Roughly uniform sequencing depth across donors was assumed in presence/absence analyses, although this assumption may not hold. A further reported finding was that TCR beta sequences accurately predicted the HLA-A and HLA-B alleles for most subjects in the first cohort. Because some donors lacked HLA typing at each locus, the association tests relied only on the typed subset. When HLA alleles, especially DR and DQ, strongly co-occurred, TCR associations were difficult to assign to individual alleles. According to a later analysis, parvovirus B19, influenza, CMV and Epstein-Barr virus appeared linked to several top co-occurrence clusters. In a later genetic analysis, a missense DCLRE1C variant was associated with V-gene and J-gene trimming of TCR beta chains, and the association was replicated in an independent cohort. Some IMGT-functional V segments, including TRBV6-2 and TRBV6-3, could not be distinguished by the 87-base-pair reads and were therefore excluded. In a later analysis, the rate of TCR association differed among HLA loci, with DRB1 alleles having the most associated TCRs and HLA-C alleles having the fewest. In a later analysis, most CMV-associated TCR beta chains were found to appear HLA-restricted, with HLA associations seemingly driven largely by CMV exposure. The classifier was reported to diagnose cytomegalovirus status with high specificity and sensitivity in both the original and validation cohorts. A total of about 180 TCR beta chains were listed by the study as associated with cytomegalovirus. The sequencing pipeline was judged likely to have produced a cluster of highly shared sequence variants as a technical artifact. In vitro tests confirmed that a few of the cytomegalovirus-associated TCR beta chains recognize cytomegalovirus antigens.

In total, 600 or so healthy bone marrow donors made up the cohort. Cohort members were all nominally healthy when sampled, although unrecorded immune exposures were likely present. The donor tested CMV seronegative and was one of the 352 seronegative cohort members. Every donor gave a peripheral blood sample, and the peripheral blood mononuclear cells from that sample were used for TCR beta sequencing. Genomic DNA was extracted from the blood cell samples with the Qiagen DNeasy Blood Extraction Kit. Libraries were prepared through the immunoSEQ multiplex PCR assay. The multiplex PCR relied on a mix of 60 forward primers for TCR Vbeta segments and 13 reverse primers for TCR Jbeta segments. A multiplex PCR assay on genomic DNA amplified the CDR3 region of rearranged TCR beta genes. On the Illumina HiSeq System, the amplified TCR beta libraries were sequenced as 87-base-pair reads. The authors processed their data as follows. In a later analysis, tens of millions of unique TCR beta chains were counted across the 666 repertoires, and roughly 11 million of these chains were shared by at least two donors. Raw reads were error-corrected and collapsed into unique sequences with a nearest-neighbor algorithm that merged closely related sequences to remove PCR and sequencing errors. Alignment of CDR3 sequences to IMGT reference sequences was used to assign V, D and J gene segments. For a sequence to be retained, at least a six-nucleotide match to both a V gene segment and a J gene segment was required. A rearrangement counted as productive if the CDR3 had no stop codons and remained in frame with V and J, and every other rearrangement counted as non-productive. Following IMGT convention, CDR3 was defined as the stretch from the second conserved V-encoded cysteine up to the conserved J-encoded phenylalanine. In an earlier analysis of some 550 of the donors, sequences lacking an unambiguous match to a single V gene segment were excluded. In an earlier analysis of roughly 600 of the donors, a V segment was called functional when productive rearrangements were above 56.7%, and segregating when the standard deviation between donors exceeded 5%. A statistical classification framework was developed to diagnose cytomegalovirus status using the catalog of TCR beta chain sequences. In a later analysis, TCR nucleotide sequences were compared against IMGT/GENE-DB human TR gene sequences so that V and J genes could be assigned. The TCRdist pipeline was used in a later analysis to assign CDR3 sequences and most-parsimonious VDJ recombination scenarios. A later analysis defined each TCR beta chain by its CDR3 amino acid sequence plus V-gene family, and excluded reads lacking a unique V-gene family. As a way to deal with suspected cross-contamination and a sequencing artifact, a later analysis dropped approximately 570 nucleotide sequences that were highly shared and had low generation probability. For each public chain, a later analysis derived a clonal expansion index from normalized ranks of inferred template counts within each repertoire. In a later analysis, generation probabilities were computed using a VDJ recombination model fitted to out-of-frame rearrangements, and the results were checked against IGoR. In a later analysis, TCR-TCR, TCR-HLA and TCR-CMV co-occurrence was scored with hypergeometric tests, and a repertoire-size bias correction was applied to TCR pairs. To estimate false discovery rates, a later analysis permuted the HLA or CMV assignments 20 times. In a later analysis, co-occurring TCRs were grouped with DBSCAN, and TCRdist sequence similarity was added when clustering was performed within HLA-allele-positive subsets. Co-occurrence clustering excluded repertoires with fewer than 30,000 or more than 120,000 public chains, plus five with anomalous nucleotide sharing. Held by TCRdb, this immuneACCESS table contains in-frame sequences only and omits some clones. Under half of the omission traces to an unresolved V gene where checked; the cause of the rest is unknown. V and J calls plus clone size are reproduced from that table; the DNA served to infer D and trimming. In all, the sample holds some 150,000 clones, and roughly 79% of those were seen once. Approximately 1.5% of the sample is in the top ten clones.

The sample comprised PBMCs. This TCR was recovered from a woman aged 25-40 years in good health and CMV-seronegative. The chain was built from TRBV19 and TRBJ2-3, with a tentative D gene TRBD2 over 5 matching bases. The CDR3 region: CASSMTVRGTQYF. In nucleotide form, the sequence is TGTGCCAGTAGTATGACGGTACGGGGTACGCAGTATTTT.